This T cell receptor beta chain was recovered during a study of blood T cell repertoires in COVID-19. Whole-study context: The United States, Italy and Spain were the sources of the acute and convalescent COVID-19 samples. The analysed material was cDNA or gDNA that came from T cells, B-cell-depleted T cells, or PBMCs.

In germline, CDR1 is SGHVS, CDR2 FNYEAQ. Trimming removed 3 bases from V and 4 bases from J; junction bases left unmatched: 5. There are 16 residues in the CDR3. Method: immunoSEQ multiplex PCR; TCRdb's copy keeps in-frame clones and lacks some. Here the sample spans 130,000 to 150,000 clones, 80% to 90% being singletons. Specimen: peripheral blood. The receptor comes from a man between 50 and 59 years old who had recovered from COVID-19. V usage is TRBV7-6 and J usage is TRBJ2-5; 13 bases are shared with TRBD2. The CDR3 DNA sequence: TGTGCCAGCAGCTTGGGGGGACTAGCGGGGTTAGAGACCCAGTACTTC. This sequence encodes CASSLGGLAGLETQYF.